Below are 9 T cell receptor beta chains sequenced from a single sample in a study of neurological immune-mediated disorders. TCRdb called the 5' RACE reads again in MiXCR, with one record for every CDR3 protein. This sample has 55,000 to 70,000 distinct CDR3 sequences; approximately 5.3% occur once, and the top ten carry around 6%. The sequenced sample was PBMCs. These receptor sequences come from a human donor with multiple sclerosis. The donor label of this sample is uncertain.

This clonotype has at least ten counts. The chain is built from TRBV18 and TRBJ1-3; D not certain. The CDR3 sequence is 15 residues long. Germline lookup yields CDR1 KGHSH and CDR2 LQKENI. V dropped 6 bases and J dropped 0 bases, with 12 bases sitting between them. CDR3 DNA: TGTGCCAGCTCTCCGAGCGATGTCTCTGGAAACACCATATATTTT. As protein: CASSPSDVSGNTIYF.

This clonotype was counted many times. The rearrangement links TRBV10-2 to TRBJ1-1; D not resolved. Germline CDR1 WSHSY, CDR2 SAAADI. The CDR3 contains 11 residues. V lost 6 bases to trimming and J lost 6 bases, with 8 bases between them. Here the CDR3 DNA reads TGCGCCAGCAGGGGTTCCTCTGAAGCTTTCTTT. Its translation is CASRGSSEAFF.

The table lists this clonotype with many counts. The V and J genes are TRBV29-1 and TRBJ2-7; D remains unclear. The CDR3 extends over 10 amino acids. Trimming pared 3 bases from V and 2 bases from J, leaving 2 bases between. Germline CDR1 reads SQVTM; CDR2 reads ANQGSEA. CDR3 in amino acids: CSVDPYEQYF. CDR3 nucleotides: TGCAGCGTTGACCCCTACGAGCAGTACTTC.

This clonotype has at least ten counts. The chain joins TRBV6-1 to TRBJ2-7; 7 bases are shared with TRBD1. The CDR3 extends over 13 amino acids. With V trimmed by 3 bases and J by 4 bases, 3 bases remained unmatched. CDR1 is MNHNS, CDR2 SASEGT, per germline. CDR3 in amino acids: CASSEGQTYEQYF. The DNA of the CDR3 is TGTGCCAGCAGTGAGGGACAGACTTACGAGCAGTACTTC.

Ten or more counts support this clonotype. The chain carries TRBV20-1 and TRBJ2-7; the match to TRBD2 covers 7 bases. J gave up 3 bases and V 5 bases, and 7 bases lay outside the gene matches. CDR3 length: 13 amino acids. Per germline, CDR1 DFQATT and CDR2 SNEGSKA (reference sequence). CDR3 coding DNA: TGCAGTGCTGTAAGCGGGGATGGCTACGAGCAGTACTTC. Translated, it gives CSAVSGDGYEQYF.

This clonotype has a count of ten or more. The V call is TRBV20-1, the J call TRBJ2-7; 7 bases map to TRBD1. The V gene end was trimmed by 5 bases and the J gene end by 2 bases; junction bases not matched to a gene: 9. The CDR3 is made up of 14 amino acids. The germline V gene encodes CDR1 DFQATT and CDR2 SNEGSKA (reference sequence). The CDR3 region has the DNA TGCAGTGCTGGAACCGGGACAGAAACCTACGAGCAGTACTTC. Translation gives CSAGTGTETYEQYF.

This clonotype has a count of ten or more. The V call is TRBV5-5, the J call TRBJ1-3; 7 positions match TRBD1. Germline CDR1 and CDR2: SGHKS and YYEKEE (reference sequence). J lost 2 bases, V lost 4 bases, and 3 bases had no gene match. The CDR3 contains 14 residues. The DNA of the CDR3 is TGTGCCAGCAGCCCGACAGGGACTGGAAACACCATATATTTT. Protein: CASSPTGTGNTIYF.

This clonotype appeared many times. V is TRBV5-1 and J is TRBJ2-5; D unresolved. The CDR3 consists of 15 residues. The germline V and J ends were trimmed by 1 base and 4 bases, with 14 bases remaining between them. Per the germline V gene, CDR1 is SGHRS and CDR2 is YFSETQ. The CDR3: CASSLKGGLGETQYF. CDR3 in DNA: TGCGCCAGCAGCTTGAAGGGTGGTTTGGGAGAGACCCAGTACTTC.

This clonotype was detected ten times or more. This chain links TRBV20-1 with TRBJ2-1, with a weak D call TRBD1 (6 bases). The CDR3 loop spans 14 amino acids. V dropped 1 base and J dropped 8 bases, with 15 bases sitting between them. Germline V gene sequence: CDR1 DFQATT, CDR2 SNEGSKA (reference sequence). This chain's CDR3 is CSARGRTAGDEQFF. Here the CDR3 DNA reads TGCAGTGCTAGAGGAAGGACAGCCGGGGATGAGCAGTTCTTC.